This is a list of T cell receptor beta chains from one sample in a study of T cells in Graves' hyperthyroidism and ophthalmopathy. One entry per CDR3 protein results from TCRdb running MiXCR on the multiplex PCR reads. This table holds under 650,000 distinct CDR3 sequences, 15% to 20% found once. Sequenced input: blood. The receptors derive from a woman aged 25 to 39 with Graves' hyperthyroidism. Each CDR3 is given without its conserved first and last residue.

len | v_gene | CDR3aa
13 | TRBV7-2 | ASSLIGTGSYEQY
13 | TRBV28 | ASSLWAGRKDEQY
13 | TRBV7-2 | ASSVQVSGANVLT
18 | TRBV28 | ASSSAPGQRHERRLYEQY
16 | TRBV7-3 | ASSLGVYAESGQETQY
14 | TRBV9 | ASSVDPGTMEETQY
16 | TRBV5-4 | ASSSGLAGAGSTGELF
13 | TRBV24-1 | ATSDTTGGQETQY
12 | TRBV7-9 | ASSSLARPSEQY
11 | TRBV5-6 | ASSLWQDNTIY
11 | TRBV2 | ASPRDRVYGYT
14 | TRBV6-2/TRBV6-3 | ASGSRTPSSGNTIY
15 | TRBV10-3 | AIRNSGTGGGANVLT
13 | TRBV5-1 | ASSQIDRPPYEQY
13 | TRBV6-1 | ASSNPSGSSYEQY
13 | TRBV18 | ASSPIGLGYNEQF
10 | TRBV10-3 | ANSGLTNEQF